A selection of T cell receptor beta chains follows, all from one sample in a study of blood T cell repertoires in COVID-19. Measured with immunoSEQ multiplex PCR; TCRdb has only the in-frame clones, and not every one. Among some 250,000 clones listed, roughly 84% were seen once. Sequencing was carried out using peripheral blood. Receptors originate from a middle-aged man with acute or convalescent COVID-19. CDR3s include the opening cysteine and the closing phenylalanine or tryptophan. A D gene is named only where the DNA matches it firmly. Rows may omit the clone size; those that give it use once, few, many or a size class.

size	J	D	length	V	DNA	CDR3
.	TRBJ2-2	.	14	TRBV24-1	TGTGCCACCAGTGACCACAGGGACACCGGGGAGCTGTTTTTT	CATSDHRDTGELFF
.	TRBJ2-1	TRBD2	15	TRBV7-2	TGTGCCAGCAGCCCCCAAGCGGGAGGGTGGAATGAGCAGTTCTTC	CASSPQAGGWNEQFF
.	TRBJ2-1	.	16	TRBV5-1	TGCGCCAGCAGCTTGGGTCAGCGGAGCTCCTACAATGAGCAGTTCTTC	CASSLGQRSSYNEQFF
.	TRBJ2-7	.	10	TRBV5-8	TGTGCCAGCGGTCTATACGAGCAGTACTTC	CASGLYEQYF
.	TRBJ2-7	TRBD2	16	TRBV2	TGTGCCAGCAGTGTTGGTCTAGCGGGAGGTGGCTACGAGCAGTACTTC	CASSVGLAGGGYEQYF
once	TRBJ2-7	.	15	TRBV7-2	TGTGCCAGCAGCTCCCCAAACTTATACGCCTACGAGCAGTACTTC	CASSSPNLYAYEQYF
.	TRBJ2-2	TRBD2	16	TRBV15	TGTGCCACCAGCAGAGAAGCGGGAGGAAACACCGGGGAGCTGTTTTTT	CATSREAGGNTGELFF
.	TRBJ1-5	TRBD1	14	TRBV6-5	TGTGCCACCCTGGGACAGTATAGCAATCAGCCCCAGCATTTT	CATLGQYSNQPQHF
.	TRBJ1-2	.	15	TRBV20-1	TGCAGTGCTAGTGCGGGGATTTCATCCTGGACGGGCTACACCTTC	CSASAGISSWTGYTF
.	TRBJ2-7	.	18	TRBV7-2	TGTGCCAGCAGCTTCGCCACCTCTAGCGACCAGACGCCCTACGAGCAGTACTTC	CASSFATSSDQTPYEQYF
.	TRBJ1-6	TRBD1	14	TRBV6-5	TGTGCCAGTAAGGGGACAGGAAATAATTCACCCCTCCACTTT	CASKGTGNNSPLHF
.	TRBJ2-1	TRBD2	14	TRBV4-2	TGTGCCAGCAGCCAAGGACTAGCGAACAATGAGCAGTTCTTC	CASSQGLANNEQFF
once	TRBJ1-3	TRBD1	15	TRBV6-5	TGTGCCAGCAGGGGGGACAGGGGCTCTGGAAACACCATATATTTT	CASRGDRGSGNTIYF
.	TRBJ2-7	TRBD1	15	TRBV6-5	TGTGCCAGCAGCCTTACCCGGGACAGCTCCTACGAGCAGTACTTC	CASSLTRDSSYEQYF
.	TRBJ2-5	TRBD2	15	TRBV7-8	TGTGCCAGCAGCTTAGGGACTAGCGGGGAAGAGACCCAGTACTTC	CASSLGTSGEETQYF
.	TRBJ1-1	TRBD1	13	TRBV30	TGTGCCGGGGACAGGGCGAAGAAAACTGAAGCTTTCTTT	CAGDRAKKTEAFF
.	TRBJ2-2	TRBD2	17	TRBV5-4	TGTGCCAGCAGCCCTGGACTAGCGGGAGTTACCACCGGGGAGCTGTTTTTT	CASSPGLAGVTTGELFF
few	TRBJ1-2	.	14	TRBV4-2	TGTGCCAGCAGCAAGACTGGGTGGGACTATGGCTACACCTTC	CASSKTGWDYGYTF
.	TRBJ1-2	.	11	TRBV3-1/TRBV3-2	TGTGCCAGCAGCCGAGGCCGGGGCTACACCTTC	CASSRGRGYTF
.	TRBJ1-2	.	15	TRBV3-1/TRBV3-2	TGTGCCAGCAGCCAAGTAATTCAGAGTGAGGATGGCTACACCTTC	CASSQVIQSEDGYTF
.	TRBJ2-7	TRBD2	18	TRBV19	TGTGCCAGTAGTTTCGGGACTAGCGGGCCCCAGATCTCCTACGAGCAGTACTTC	CASSFGTSGPQISYEQYF
.	TRBJ2-7	.	11	TRBV11-2	TGTGCCAGCAGCTCAGGCTACGAGCAGTACTTC	CASSSGYEQYF
.	TRBJ2-7	.	11	TRBV27	TGTGCCAGCATCTTTGCGTCCGAGCAGTACTTC	CASIFASEQYF
.	TRBJ1-1	.	14	TRBV19	TGTGCCAGTAGTATTGGGGGAGGTCGCACTGAAGCTTTCTTT	CASSIGGGRTEAFF
many	TRBJ1-5	.	13	TRBV19	TGTGCCAGCGCCGGTAATAGCAATCAGCCCCAGCATTTT	CASAGNSNQPQHF
few	TRBJ1-1	TRBD1	16	TRBV13	TGTGCCAGCAGCCGAGGGACAGCCAGCATGAACACTGAAGCTTTCTTT	CASSRGTASMNTEAFF
.	TRBJ1-1	.	13	TRBV6-1	TGTGCCAGCAGTGAAAGCGGGGCAGGTGAAGCTTTCTTT	CASSESGAGEAFF
.	TRBJ2-7	.	14	TRBV7-6	TGTGCCAGCAGCCCGCGACCTAGATTTGGCGAGCAGTACTTC	CASSPRPRFGEQYF
.	TRBJ1-1	TRBD1	14	TRBV7-2	TGTGCCAGCAGCAACAGGGGCCCGAACACTGAAGCTTTCTTT	CASSNRGPNTEAFF
.	TRBJ2-5	TRBD1	15	TRBV6-5	TGTGCCAGCAGAAAAGGACAGGTAGGGGTAGAGACCCAGTACTTC	CASRKGQVGVETQYF
.	TRBJ2-3	TRBD1	19	TRBV19	TGTGCCAGTAGTAAGTGGGGGACAGGGACCTCCCCTAGCACAGATACGCAGTATTTT	CASSKWGTGTSPSTDTQYF
few	TRBJ1-2	.	16	TRBV7-9	TGTGCCAGCAGCTTAAGTGCGACAGTCGCTAACTATGGCTACACCTTC	CASSLSATVANYGYTF
.	TRBJ2-3	TRBD2	17	TRBV7-8	TGTGCCAGCAGCTTAGCTTCTAGCGGGGCATACACAGATACGCAGTATTTT	CASSLASSGAYTDTQYF
.	TRBJ2-3	.	16	TRBV6-2/TRBV6-3	TGTGCCAGCAGTTATGTGGAGGGAGAACTACCAGATACGCAGTATTTT	CASSYVEGELPDTQYF
.	TRBJ2-7	.	11	TRBV2	TGTGCCAGCACGACAGTCTACGAGCAGTACTTC	CASTTVYEQYF
.	TRBJ2-7	TRBD1	15	TRBV5-1	TGCGCCAGCAGCAGAACCGGGACAGATTCCTACGAGCAGTACTTC	CASSRTGTDSYEQYF
few	TRBJ1-3	.	14	TRBV5-5	TGTGCCAGCAGCTTGGGCAGGGGTGGAAACACCATATATTTT	CASSLGRGGNTIYF
.	TRBJ2-6	.	13	TRBV29-1	TGCAGCGTTGTCAGGACTGGGGCCAACGTCCTGACTTTC	CSVVRTGANVLTF
.	TRBJ2-7	.	15	TRBV5-1	TGCGCCAGCAGCTTGGACGGACAACTACACTACGAGCAGTACTTC	CASSLDGQLHYEQYF
.	TRBJ1-2	.	15	TRBV18	TGTGCCAGCTCACCACAGGCGCGGACTTCCTATGGCTACACCTTC	CASSPQARTSYGYTF
.	TRBJ1-4	.	15	TRBV7-2	TGTGCCAGCAGCGCAGCCGGAGGGCCGGATGAAAAACTGTTTTTT	CASSAAGGPDEKLFF
.	TRBJ1-3	.	15	TRBV5-1	TGCGCCAGCAGCTTGGTGGGGGCCTCTGGAAACACCATATATTTT	CASSLVGASGNTIYF
.	TRBJ2-7	.	13	TRBV5-1	TGCGCCAGCAGTCCGGACATCCGCTACGAGCAGTACTTC	CASSPDIRYEQYF
.	TRBJ1-4	.	17	TRBV5-1	TGCGCCAGCAGCTCGGGGTGGGCGGCTGCAACTAATGAAAAACTGTTTTTT	CASSSGWAAATNEKLFF
.	TRBJ1-3	.	14	TRBV28	TGTGCCAGCAGTCCCGACAGGACTGGAAACACCATATATTTT	CASSPDRTGNTIYF
once	TRBJ1-2	TRBD1	13	TRBV29-1	TGCAGCGGCACTACAGGGGGTAGCTATGGCTACACCTTC	CSGTTGGSYGYTF
.	TRBJ1-1	.	11	TRBV7-9	TGTGCCAGCACCCTACAGAGTGAAGCTTTCTTT	CASTLQSEAFF
.	TRBJ1-1	.	14	TRBV29-1	TGCAGCGCAGGTCAGGGACACCCGAACACTGAAGCTTTCTTT	CSAGQGHPNTEAFF
.	TRBJ1-1	.	11	TRBV28	TGTGCCTCCGCGGGGAACACTGAAGCTTTCTTT	CASAGNTEAFF
once	TRBJ2-1	.	11	TRBV29-1	TGCAGCGGCGGTCCTAGAGGTGAGCAGTTCTTC	CSGGPRGEQFF
.	TRBJ1-5	.	15	TRBV15	TGTGCCACCAGCAGAGTGTACAGCCGCAATCAGCCCCAGCATTTT	CATSRVYSRNQPQHF
.	TRBJ2-7	TRBD1	15	TRBV5-1	TGCGCCAGCGGGGACAGGGGACGCGACTCCTACGAGCAGTACTTC	CASGDRGRDSYEQYF
.	TRBJ2-5	TRBD2	16	TRBV7-9	TGTGCCAGCAGCATACGACTTAGCGGGAGTTGGGAGACCCAGTACTTC	CASSIRLSGSWETQYF
.	TRBJ2-6	TRBD1	18	TRBV10-3	TGTGCCATCAGTTCTAACAGGGGTAGGGGACCTGGGGCCAACGTCCTGACTTTC	CAISSNRGRGPGANVLTF
.	TRBJ1-1	.	15	TRBV2	TGTGCCAGCAGATGGAGTGAGGGAATGAACACTGAAGCTTTCTTT	CASRWSEGMNTEAFF
once	TRBJ2-7	.	14	TRBV9	TGTGCCAGCAGCGTAGTGGTCCGGAGCTACGAGCAGTACTTC	CASSVVVRSYEQYF
.	TRBJ2-5	TRBD1	16	TRBV10-3	TGTGCCATCAGTGACCCCCGGGACAGGGGTTGGGAGACCCAGTACTTC	CAISDPRDRGWETQYF
.	TRBJ1-5	TRBD1	13	TRBV19	TGTGCCAGTAGTCCAACAGGGGTTCAGCCCCAGCATTTT	CASSPTGVQPQHF
few	TRBJ1-2	.	13	TRBV27	TGTGCCAGCAGCCCAGGGTTAGGCGATGGCTACACCTTC	CASSPGLGDGYTF